The 28 T cell receptor beta chains given below trace back to one sample, sequenced in a study of T cell responses to AZD1222 COVID-19 vaccine. Clones were sequenced by immunoSEQ multiplex PCR, and TCRdb holds only the in-frame ones, with some missing. This sample has more than 150,000 clones, with 85% to 95% found just once. Here the sequenced sample was peripheral blood, taken on day 0 of AZD1222 vaccination. These receptor sequences come from an adult in good health.

The DNA for the CDR3 is TGTGCCAGCAGTCCCATAACCCAGAGCGGGAGAGTATACGAGCAGTACTTC. It translates to CASSPITQSGRVYEQYF. This chain connects TRBV6-6 to TRBJ2-7; 8 nucleotides align to TRBD2. Germline V gene data show CDR1 as MNHNY and CDR2 as SVGAGI (reference sequence). This CDR3 spans 17 amino acids. V was pared by 5 bases and J by 4 bases, with 16 bases of the junction left unmatched.

The rearrangement joins TRBV29-1 to TRBJ2-7, with D possibly called TRBD1 or TRBD2 (5 bases each). Germline CDR1 is SQVTM and CDR2 is ANQGSEA. The CDR3 spans 12 residues. V lost 6 bases and J 2 bases, leaving 11 bases between the germline ends. For the CDR3, the DNA is TGCAGCGTCCGCCAGGGAGCCTACGAGCAGTACTTC. Its translation is CSVRQGAYEQYF.

The chain has TRBV6-5 and TRBJ2-7, with D perhaps matching TRBD2 (6 bases). The CDR3 has 15 residues. Germline V lookup: CDR1 MNHEY, CDR2 SVGAGI. V lost 7 bases, J lost 2 bases, and 18 bases lay in between. The CDR3 DNA follows: TGTGCCAGCAAGTTTCTAGCGCCGGGAGCCTACGAGCAGTACTTC. Amino acids: CASKFLAPGAYEQYF.

This clone was detected only once. The rearrangement links TRBV6-5 to TRBJ2-2; 9 positions match TRBD2. Germline CDR1 reads MNHEY; CDR2 reads SVGAGI. The CDR3 is 14 amino acids. J was trimmed by 4 bases and V by 6 bases; bases with no gene match: 3. This CDR3 is CASSRREGTGELFF. Written as DNA, the CDR3 is TGTGCCAGCAGCCGGCGGGAGGGCACCGGGGAGCTGTTTTTT.

This clone was picked up one time. The rearrangement links TRBV21-1 to TRBJ2-2. TRBV21-1 is deemed a pseudogene. This CDR3 contains 12 residues. The DNA for the CDR3 is TGTGCCAGCAGCAAACGAACCGGGGAGCTGTTTTTT. It codes for CASSKRTGELFF.

This sequence joins TRBV24-1 and TRBJ2-1, with D perhaps being TRBD1 or TRBD2 (5 bases each). Germline V gives CDR1 KGHDR, CDR2 SFDVKD. This CDR3 is built from 11 residues. V was shortened by 1 base and J by 15 bases, with 9 bases between the two germline ends. As DNA, the CDR3 is TGTGCCACCAGTGATTTAGGGACGCCGTTCTTC. Translated, it gives CATSDLGTPFF.

This clone came up once. V usage is TRBV7-9 and J usage is TRBJ1-1; tentative D call: TRBD1 (6 bases). Germline V CDR1 and CDR2: SEHNR, FQNEAQ (reference sequence). Trimming stripped 5 bases from V and 0 bases from J, with 13 bases between. The CDR3 loop spans 15 amino acids. The CDR3: CASSPMDSMNTEAFF. Here the CDR3 DNA reads TGTGCCAGCAGCCCAATGGACAGCATGAACACTGAAGCTTTCTTT.

The CDR3 coding sequence is TGTGCCAGTAGCCTGGGACAGGCTCGTTCCGGTGAGCAGTTCTTC. Protein: CASSLGQARSGEQFF. V is TRBV19 and J is TRBJ2-1; 8 bases match TRBD1. The J segment lost 9 bases and the V segment lost 6 bases, leaving 13 bases of the junction unmatched. Germline V CDR1 and CDR2: LNHDA, SQIVND (reference sequence). The CDR3 is 15 amino acids.

The genes are TRBV4-1 and TRBJ2-7; no clear D. From germline, CDR1 is MGHRA and CDR2 YSYEKL. CDR3 length: 16 amino acids. Trimming cost V 0 bases and J 3 bases, with 15 bases left between them. The CDR3 loop is CASSQDISARVYEQYF. In nucleotides, the CDR3 is TGCGCCAGCAGCCAAGATATTTCGGCAAGGGTCTACGAGCAGTACTTC.

This clone was counted between two and nine times. The V call is TRBV5-1, the J call TRBJ1-1; D gene ambiguous. CDR3 size: 13 residues. V dropped 4 bases and J dropped 0 bases, with 7 bases sitting between them. Germline values: CDR1 SGHRS, CDR2 YFSETQ. The CDR3 DNA reads as TGCGCCAGCAGCGGGGTTTTGAACACTGAAGCTTTCTTT. The encoded protein is CASSGVLNTEAFF.

The chain uses TRBV18 and TRBJ2-7, with D perhaps matching TRBD2 (5 bases). The CDR3 length is 13 residues. Germline values: CDR1 KGHSH, CDR2 LQKENI. V lost 3 bases to trimming and J lost 6 bases, with 12 bases between them. Here the CDR3 reads CASSPLLDSEQYF. The CDR3 coding sequence is TGTGCCAGCTCACCCCTCTTGGACTCCGAGCAGTACTTC.

The gene calls are TRBV6-1 and TRBJ2-5, with 14 bases matching TRBD2. The ends lost 4 bases at V and 6 bases at J; junction bases unmatched: 10. The germline V gene has CDR1 MNHNS and CDR2 SASEGT. The CDR3 extends over 17 amino acids. The CDR3 loop reads CASSATGTSGRVQTQYF. CDR3 coding DNA: TGTGCCAGCAGTGCTACCGGGACTAGCGGGAGAGTGCAGACCCAGTACTTC.

This clone was seen only once. The rearrangement links TRBV15 to TRBJ1-5; TRBD1 might be the D (5 bases). Trimming pared 0 bases from V and 6 bases from J, leaving 12 bases between. Germline V gives CDR1 LNHNV, CDR2 YYDKDF (reference sequence). CDR3 length equals 15 residues. DNA of the CDR3: TGTGCCACCAGCAGAGATGCGGGGGACTCTCAGCCCCAGCATTTT. Its protein is CATSRDAGDSQPQHF.

This chain uses TRBV6-5 with TRBJ1-4, with D maybe TRBD1 (6 bases). Germline CDR1 and CDR2: MNHEY and SVGAGI. This CDR3 region has 15 residues. Trimming shortened V by 5 bases and J by 3 bases, and 13 bases separated the two germline ends. CDR3 in DNA: TGTGCCAGCAGTCGCCGTGGGGGGCCTAATGAAAAACTGTTTTTT. Its translation is CASSRRGGPNEKLFF.

The chain recombines TRBV5-1 with TRBJ1-1; D is ambiguous. The CDR3 loop spans 15 amino acids. CDR1 SGHRS and CDR2 YFSETQ come from the germline V gene. V lost 0 bases and J lost 1, with 10 bases in between. DNA of the CDR3: TGCGCCAGCAGCTTGGAGGCGGCCTCGAACACTGAAGCTTTCTTT. It translates to CASSLEAASNTEAFF.

This rearrangement joins TRBV3-1 (or the pseudogene TRBV3-2) to TRBJ2-5; D could derive from TRBD1 or TRBD2 (5 bases each). V was clipped by 4 bases and J by 0 bases, with 27 bases between them. The germline CDR1 and CDR2 sequences are LGHDT and YNNKEL (reference sequence). This CDR3 contains 20 residues. The DNA for the CDR3 is TGTGCCAGCAGCCCACTAAGGGGCTTGGGAGAGCGGAGGTACCAAGAGACCCAGTACTTC. This codes for CASSPLRGLGERRYQETQYF.

The sample holds a few counts of this clone. The chain links TRBV12-5 to TRBJ2-1; D is undetermined. Germline V gives CDR1 LGHNT, CDR2 FRNRAP. CDR3 length: 15 residues. Trimming pared 5 bases from V and 0 bases from J, leaving 11 bases between. CDR3 amino acids: CASGDSWSSYNEQFF. The CDR3 nucleotides are TGTGCTAGTGGTGATAGCTGGAGCTCCTACAATGAGCAGTTCTTC. The entire variable domain, with the rest obtained from reference TRBV12-5 and TRBJ2-1, is as follows: DARVTQTPRHKVTEMGQEVTMRCQPILGHNTVFWYRQTMMQGLELLAYFRNRAPLDDSGMPKDRFSAEMPDATLATLKIQPSEPRDSAVYFCASGDSWSSYNEQFFGPGTRLTVL.

The chain couples TRBV5-1 to TRBJ2-7; D unresolved. The CDR3 is 15 residues long. The V end was cut by 0 bases, the J end by 3 bases, with 13 bases between. Per the germline V gene, CDR1 is SGHRS and CDR2 is YFSETQ. The CDR3 spells CASSLGDLVVYEQYF. Here the CDR3 DNA reads TGCGCCAGCAGCTTGGGAGATCTCGTTGTCTACGAGCAGTACTTC.

This clone appeared once. V and J are TRBV18 and TRBJ2-2; tentative D call: TRBD2 (6 bases). The CDR3 is made up of 16 amino acids. Per germline, CDR1 KGHSH and CDR2 LQKENI. Trimming left V 2 bases short and J 1 base short, with 11 bases between. In DNA, the CDR3 is TGTGCCAGCTCACCATATTCCGGGAGGAACACCGGGGAGCTGTTTTTT. Protein: CASSPYSGRNTGELFF.

As DNA, the CDR3 is TGCGCCAGCAGCCTAGACAGGGTTGGGACAGATACGCAGTATTTT. Translating gives CASSLDRVGTDTQYF. J is TRBJ2-3 and V is TRBV5-1, with TRBD1 identical over 7 bases. Germline CDR1 SGHRS, CDR2 YFSETQ. This CDR3 has 15 residues. V was pared by 4 bases and J by 3 bases, with 8 bases of the junction left unmatched.

The chain employs TRBV20-1 and TRBJ2-3; no clear D. Between the trimmed V and J ends, which lost 8 bases and 1 base, there was a span of 4 bases. The length of the CDR3 is 10 residues. CDR1 is DFQATT and CDR2 is SNEGSKA in the germline V gene (reference sequence). The CDR3 DNA reads TGCAGTTCCGGCACAGATACGCAGTATTTT. This translates into CSSGTDTQYF.

V usage is TRBV28 and J usage is TRBJ1-1; D may be TRBD1 (5 bases). This CDR3 contains 15 residues. Trimming stripped 5 bases from V and 0 bases from J, with 13 bases between. The germline V gene has CDR1 MDHEN and CDR2 SYDVKM. The CDR3 nucleotides are TGTGCCAGCAGTCCCTCAGGGAAGTTGAACACTGAAGCTTTCTTT. It translates to CASSPSGKLNTEAFF.

The V call is TRBV28, the J call TRBJ1-1, with 10 bases lining up with TRBD1. Germline loops: CDR1 MDHEN, CDR2 SYDVKM. This CDR3 contains 16 residues. V was clipped by 6 bases and J by 1 base; unmatched bases: 8. Here the CDR3 DNA reads TGTGCCAGCAGATTACTCCGGACAGGGGGGAACACTGAAGCTTTCTTT. The encoded protein is CASRLLRTGGNTEAFF.

V usage is TRBV5-1 and J usage is TRBJ2-3; D ambiguous. This CDR3 contains 14 residues. Germline V gives CDR1 SGHRS, CDR2 YFSETQ. Trimming took off 0 bases at V and 0 bases at J, with 5 bases between the two ends. In DNA form, the CDR3 reads TGCGCCAGCAGCTTGGCGGCTAGCACAGATACGCAGTATTTT. This encodes CASSLAASTDTQYF. The variable domain in full, completed from reference TRBV5-1 and TRBJ2-3, reads KAGVTQTPRYLIKTRGQQVTLSCSPISGHRSVSWYQQTPGQGLQFLFEYFSETQRNKGNFPGRFSGRQFSNSRSEMNVSTLELGDSALYLCASSLAASTDTQYFGPGTRLTVL.

This sequence joins TRBV28 and TRBJ2-7; weak D call: TRBD1 (5 bases). With 3 bases removed from V and 4 bases from J, the gap between germline ends came to 10 bases. Germline V CDR1 and CDR2: MDHEN, SYDVKM. The CDR3 spans 13 residues. CDR3: CASSLPGSYEQYF. The CDR3 coding sequence is TGTGCCAGCAGTTTGCCAGGGTCGTACGAGCAGTACTTC.

The V call is TRBV28, the J call TRBJ1-4; TRBD1 matches 8 bases. This CDR3 spans 16 amino acids. Germline V gives CDR1 MDHEN, CDR2 SYDVKM. V lost 5 bases, J lost 8 bases, and 13 bases stayed unmatched. CDR3 in DNA: TGTGCCAGCAGTGGGGCAGGGGGCCTCCCGGAGGAAAAACTGTTTTTT. This gives the protein CASSGAGGLPEEKLFF. Full variable domain (outside the CDR3, taken from reference TRBV28 and TRBJ1-4): DVKVTQSSRYLVKRTGEKVFLECVQDMDHENMFWYRQDPGLGLRLIYFSYDVKMKEKGDIPEGYSVSREKKERFSLILESASTNQTSMYLCASSGAGGLPEEKLFFGSGTQLSVL.

In this sample, this clone turned up a few times. This chain connects TRBV15 to TRBJ2-7; D is possibly TRBD2 (5 bases). The CDR3 sequence is 14 residues long. V dropped 5 bases and J dropped 4 bases, with 15 bases sitting between them. Germline CDR1 is LNHNV and CDR2 is YYDKDF (reference sequence). The CDR3, as DNA: TGTGCCACCAGCGGGTCCACCGGGAAGTACGAGCAGTACTTC. Its translation is CATSGSTGKYEQYF. Full variable domain (outside the CDR3, taken from reference TRBV15 and TRBJ2-7): DAMVIQNPRYQVTQFGKPVTLSCSQTLNHNVMYWYQQKSSQAPKLLFHYYDKDFNNEADTPDNFQSRRPNTSFCFLDIRSPGLGDTAMYLCATSGSTGKYEQYFGPGTRLTVT.

This clone was seen only once. The rearrangement links TRBV28 to TRBJ2-7; maybe TRBD2 (6 bases). This CDR3 is built from 15 residues. Germline assignment: CDR1 MDHEN and CDR2 SYDVKM. The V gene lost 5 bases and the J gene lost 0 bases, with 14 bases spanning the gap. Here the CDR3 reads CASSQNRRVSYEQYF. In nucleotides, the CDR3 is TGTGCCAGCAGTCAGAACAGGAGGGTCTCCTACGAGCAGTACTTC.